The 7 T cell receptor beta chains in this list originate from one sample, sequenced in a study of blood T cell repertoires in COVID-19. This table comes from immunoSEQ multiplex PCR, and its TCRdb copy is limited to in-frame clones, with some not included. Of under 250,000 clones listed, approximately 85% are singletons. Sequencing input: peripheral blood. The receptors here all came from a man aged 45 to 65 with COVID-19, enrolled during active disease.

The chain is built from TRBV20-1 and TRBJ2-1; 8 bases fit TRBD2. Germline values: CDR1 DFQATT, CDR2 SNEGSKA (reference sequence). The CDR3 is made up of 11 amino acids. The CDR3 DNA follows: TGCAGGGTAGCGGGGTACAATGAGCAGTTCTTC. Encoded protein: CRVAGYNEQFF.

In its sample, this clone was seen once. The CDR3 DNA reads TGCAGCGTGGGACAGATTAACACTGAAGCTTTCTTT. This codes for CSVGQINTEAFF. V is TRBV29-1 and J is TRBJ1-1; TRBD1 matches 7 bases. The CDR3 is made up of 12 amino acids. Germline V gene lookup returns CDR1 SQVTM and CDR2 ANQGSEA. V gave up 6 bases and J gave up 2 bases; unmatched junction bases: 3.

The chain recombines TRBV19 with TRBJ2-7; D is undetermined. This CDR3 is built from 13 residues. Trimming shortened V by 3 bases and J by 1 base, and 7 bases separated the two germline ends. Germline V gene sequence: CDR1 LNHDA, CDR2 SQIVND (reference sequence). As DNA, the CDR3 is TGTGCCAGTAGTATCCGACATTCCTACGAGCAGTACTTC. It translates to CASSIRHSYEQYF.

The rearrangement links TRBV6-6 to TRBJ1-5; 10 bases are a match to TRBD1. This CDR3 contains 16 residues. The germline gives CDR1 MNHNY, CDR2 SVGAGI (reference sequence). J gave up 0 bases and V 4 bases, and 3 bases lay outside the gene matches. The CDR3 DNA sequence: TGTGCCAGCAGTTCAAGGACAGGGGGTAGCAATCAGCCCCAGCATTTT. It encodes CASSSRTGGSNQPQHF.

V and J are TRBV7-3 and TRBJ1-1; 7 bases map to TRBD1. Germline V gene data show CDR1 as SGHTA and CDR2 as FQGTGA. Trimming at V came to 5 bases and at J to 1 base, leaving 7 bases not matched to a gene. The CDR3 contains 15 residues. CDR3 loop: CASSIGTARNTEAFF. The CDR3 DNA sequence: TGTGCCAGCAGCATTGGGACAGCTCGGAACACTGAAGCTTTCTTT.

The rearrangement uses TRBV18 and TRBJ2-7; 13 bases line up with TRBD2. After removal of 6 bases from V and 1 base from J, the junction contained 9 bases not matched to a gene. The CDR3 contains 17 residues. The germline gives CDR1 KGHSH, CDR2 LQKENI. The CDR3 region has the DNA TGTGCCAGCTCCCGGACTAGCGGGAGTTCTGGGTCCTACGAGCAGTACTTC. This gives the protein CASSRTSGSSGSYEQYF.

Here the CDR3 DNA reads TGCGCCAGCAGATCCCCAGGACAGGCACGGCAGTACTTC. Translated: CASRSPGQARQYF. The chain has TRBV5-1 and TRBJ2-7; 7 bases line up with TRBD1. Germline loops: CDR1 SGHRS, CDR2 YFSETQ. J gave up 9 bases and V 5 bases, and 11 bases lay outside the gene matches. The CDR3 spans 13 residues.